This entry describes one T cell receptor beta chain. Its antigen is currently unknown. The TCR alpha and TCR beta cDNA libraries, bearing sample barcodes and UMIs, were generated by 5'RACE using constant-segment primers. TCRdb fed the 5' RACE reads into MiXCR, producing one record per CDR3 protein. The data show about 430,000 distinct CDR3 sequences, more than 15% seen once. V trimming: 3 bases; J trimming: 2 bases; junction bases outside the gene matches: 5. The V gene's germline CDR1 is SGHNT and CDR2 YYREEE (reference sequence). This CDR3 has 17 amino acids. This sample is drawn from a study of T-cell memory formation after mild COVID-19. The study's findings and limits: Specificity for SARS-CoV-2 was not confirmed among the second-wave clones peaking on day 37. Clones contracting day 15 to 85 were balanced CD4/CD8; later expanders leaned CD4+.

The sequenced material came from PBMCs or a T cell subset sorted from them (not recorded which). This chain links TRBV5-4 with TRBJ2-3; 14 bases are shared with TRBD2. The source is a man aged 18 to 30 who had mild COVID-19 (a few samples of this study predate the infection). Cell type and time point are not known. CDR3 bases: TGTGCCAGCAGCTATAGACTAGCGGGGGGGCCCACAGATACGCAGTATTTT. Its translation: CASSYRLAGGPTDTQYF.